This record concerns one T cell receptor (beta chain) sequence. Sequencing was performed with immunoSEQ multiplex PCR; in TCRdb, only in-frame clones are kept and a portion is missing. This table has under 400,000 clones, roughly nine tenths appearing once. This entry is derived from a study of blood T cell repertoires in COVID-19. Study-wide context: T cells, B-cell-depleted T cells, or PBMCs provided the cDNA or gDNA that served as material.

The V gene's germline CDR1 is MNHEY and CDR2 SVGAGI. Between the trimmed V and J ends, which lost 6 bases and 5 bases, there was a span of 19 bases. The CDR3 has 15 residues. The chain is built from TRBV6-5 and TRBJ1-1; TRBD1 is a possible D gene (6 bases). Sequencing input: peripheral blood. The TCR comes from a woman in her fifties or sixties with COVID-19, enrolled during active disease. CDR3 sequence: CASSLTGTLATEAFF. The CDR3 nucleotides are TGTGCCAGCAGCCTTACAGGGACCTTGGCGACTGAAGCTTTCTTT.